One and the same sample provided the 17 T cell receptor beta chains below, sequenced in a study of T cell changes during pregnancy in multiple sclerosis. Produced via immunoSEQ multiplex PCR; TCRdb's table is partial and in-frame only. Among 90,000 to 120,000 clones listed, over 85% were seen once. The sample here was peripheral blood, taken in the second trimester of pregnancy. These receptors all come from a female donor with multiple sclerosis, enrolled in a pregnancy study.

This clone came up once. The V call is TRBV6-6, the J call TRBJ1-5; 7 bases are a match to TRBD1. Unmatched junction bases numbered 6, after V lost 0 bases and J lost 7 bases. Germline CDR1 MNHNY, CDR2 SVGAGI (reference sequence). The CDR3 has 15 residues. The CDR3 coding sequence is TGTGCCAGCAGTTACTCTCAGGGGGTCGGACAGCCCCAGCATTTT. This codes for CASSYSQGVGQPQHF.

The V gene is TRBV9, the J gene TRBJ1-3, with D perhaps TRBD1 (6 bases). CDR1 SGDLS and CDR2 YYNGEE come from the germline V gene. Trimming removed 4 bases at V and 0 bases at J, with 20 bases between. This CDR3 contains 18 residues. The CDR3 protein is CASSREARTGNSGNTIYF. DNA of the CDR3: TGTGCCAGCAGCCGAGAAGCGAGAACAGGGAACTCTGGAAACACCATATATTTT.

In this sample, this clone turned up once. This chain links TRBV30 with TRBJ1-6, with a tentative D call TRBD1 (5 bases). Trimming removed 3 bases at V and 2 bases at J, with 14 bases between. CDR1 GTSNPN and CDR2 SVGIG come from the germline V gene (reference sequence). The CDR3 loop spans 16 amino acids. In nucleotides, the CDR3 is TGTGCCTGGAGCCCCCACGAGACAGCCTATAATTCACCCCTCCACTTT. Translation: CAWSPHETAYNSPLHF.

V and J are TRBV6-1 and TRBJ1-2; 10 nucleotides agree with TRBD1. The junction had 8 bases not matched to a gene; V was cut back by 2 bases and J by 8 bases. The CDR3 covers 15 residues. Germline CDR1 MNHNS, CDR2 SASEGT. CDR3 DNA sequence: TGTGCCAGCAGTGAATTTAGTAGGACAGGGGGAGGCTACACCTTC. Residues: CASSEFSRTGGGYTF.

This clone was picked up a small number of times. The chain employs TRBV18 and TRBJ2-2; 7 bases agree with TRBD1. The germline CDR1 and CDR2 sequences are KGHSH and LQKENI. Germline trimming cut 5 bases from V and 6 bases from J; bases unmatched to any gene: 12. The CDR3 contains 16 residues. As DNA, the CDR3 is TGTGCCAGCTCATCCCGCAGCCAGGGGGATTCCGGGGAGCTGTTTTTT. It encodes CASSSRSQGDSGELFF.

The chain employs TRBV9 and TRBJ2-5, with D possibly matching TRBD2 (7 bases). Trimming cost V 0 bases and J 5 bases, with 11 bases left between them. The germline CDR1 and CDR2 sequences are SGDLS and YYNGEE. The CDR3 runs to 14 residues. This CDR3 reads CASSVAGGTETQYF. CDR3 coding DNA: TGTGCCAGCAGCGTAGCGGGGGGCACGGAGACCCAGTACTTC.

The chain links TRBV30 to TRBJ1-1; 11 nucleotides line up with TRBD1. The CDR3 loop spans 14 amino acids. The ends lost 2 bases at V and 6 bases at J; junction bases unmatched: 5. In germline, CDR1 is GTSNPN, CDR2 SVGIG (reference sequence). CDR3 bases: TGTGCCTGGAGTTTCGGGACAGGGGGGTCTGAAGCTTTCTTT. The encoded protein is CAWSFGTGGSEAFF.

The chain links TRBV13 to TRBJ2-6, with D uncertain. With 0 bases removed from V and 2 bases from J, the gap between germline ends came to 8 bases. This CDR3 region has 16 residues. Germline CDR1 and CDR2: PRHDT and FYEKMQ (reference sequence). In nucleotides, the CDR3 is TGTGCCAGCAGCTTAGGGAGCGTCGCTGGGGCCAACGTCCTGACTTTC. Translated, it gives CASSLGSVAGANVLTF.

V usage is TRBV2 and J usage is TRBJ1-2, with D possibly TRBD1 on 6 matching bases. The CDR3 consists of 13 residues. The V end lost 8 bases, the J end lost 7 bases, and 17 bases lay between the germline ends. The germline gives CDR1 SNHLY, CDR2 FYNNEI. The CDR3 loop is CASLLELGAGYTF. CDR3 coding DNA: TGTGCCAGCCTCTTAGAACTGGGGGCTGGCTACACCTTC.

This clone was observed a few times. The chain employs TRBV5-1 and TRBJ1-1; D gene ambiguous. Germline V gene data show CDR1 as SGHRS and CDR2 as YFSETQ. V dropped 1 base and J dropped 0 bases, with 10 bases sitting between them. This CDR3 has 15 amino acids. The CDR3 here is CASSLFDNLNTEAFF. CDR3 in DNA: TGCGCCAGCAGCTTGTTTGACAACCTGAACACTGAAGCTTTCTTT. The whole variable domain, remainder taken from reference TRBV5-1 and TRBJ1-1, is KAGVTQTPRYLIKTRGQQVTLSCSPISGHRSVSWYQQTPGQGLQFLFEYFSETQRNKGNFPGRFSGRQFSNSRSEMNVSTLELGDSALYLCASSLFDNLNTEAFFGQGTRLTVV.

The chain joins TRBV5-1 to TRBJ1-1; TRBD1 aligns across 7 bases. The ends lost 4 bases at V and 3 bases at J; junction bases unmatched: 3. Germline assignment: CDR1 SGHRS and CDR2 YFSETQ. The CDR3 has 13 residues. The CDR3 sequence: CASSPQGDTEAFF. The CDR3 nucleotides read TGCGCCAGCAGCCCCCAGGGGGACACTGAAGCTTTCTTT.

CDR3 sequence reads: CASSPGTSGGNEQFF. CDR3 bases: TGTGCCAGCAGCCCGGGGACTAGCGGGGGTAATGAGCAGTTCTTC. This chain joins TRBV13 and TRBJ2-1; 14 bases are a match to TRBD2. The CDR3 has 15 amino acids. Germline V gene sequence: CDR1 PRHDT, CDR2 FYEKMQ (reference sequence). The ends lost 5 bases at V and 7 bases at J; junction bases unmatched: 4.

This clone was seen only once. The chain employs TRBV9 and TRBJ2-5; TRBD2 matches at 8 bases. The CDR3 is 14 amino acids. V shed 0 bases and J 2 bases; nucleotides not matched to a gene: 0. The germline V gene encodes CDR1 SGDLS and CDR2 YYNGEE. This chain's CDR3 is CASSVAGGQETQYF. For the CDR3, the DNA is TGTGCCAGCAGCGTAGCGGGGGGGCAAGAGACCCAGTACTTC.

This sequence joins TRBV11-3 and TRBJ2-2, with TRBD1 identical over 11 bases. Germline assignment: CDR1 SGHNT and CDR2 YENEEA. V lost 3 bases, J lost 6 bases, and 3 bases stayed unmatched. The CDR3 length is 15 residues. CDR3 loop: CASSLGQGVPGELFF. The CDR3 region has the DNA TGTGCCAGCAGCTTGGGACAGGGGGTTCCCGGGGAGCTGTTTTTT. The variable domain in full, completed from reference TRBV11-3 and TRBJ2-2, reads EAGVVQSPRYKIIEKKQPVAFWCNPISGHNTLYWYLQNLGQGPELLIRYENEEAVDDSQLPKDRFSAERLKGVDSTLKIQPAELGDSAVYLCASSLGQGVPGELFFGEGSRLTVL.

The chain joins TRBV19 to TRBJ1-5, with D unclear. This CDR3 spans 13 amino acids. The V gene lost 10 bases and the J gene lost 4 bases, with 14 bases spanning the gap. CDR1 is LNHDA and CDR2 is SQIVND in the germline V gene (reference sequence). The DNA of the CDR3 is TGTGCCACCAACCCTCCGGGGAATCAGCCCCAGCATTTT. Translation: CATNPPGNQPQHF.

The V gene is TRBV2, the J gene TRBJ2-7; TRBD2 matches 10 bases. After removal of 4 bases from V and 4 bases from J, the junction contained 7 bases not matched to a gene. The CDR3 is made up of 15 amino acids. Per the germline V gene, CDR1 is SNHLY and CDR2 is FYNNEI. CDR3 sequence: CASSGLAGVFYEQYF. CDR3 sequence (DNA): TGTGCCAGCAGTGGGCTAGCGGGAGTTTTTTACGAGCAGTACTTC.

The chain carries TRBV5-1 and TRBJ1-1; 9 bases are shared with TRBD1. The CDR3 totals 14 residues. The germline gives CDR1 SGHRS, CDR2 YFSETQ. With V trimmed by 4 bases and J by 5 bases, 6 bases remained unmatched. The CDR3 DNA is TGCGCCAGCAGCCCGGCGGACAGGGGAACTGAAGCTTTCTTT. Its translation: CASSPADRGTEAFF.